These 19 T cell receptor beta chains were all obtained from the same sample, sequenced in a study of response to subunit inactivated influenza vaccine. One entry per CDR3 protein results from TCRdb running MiXCR on the RT-PCR reads. This repertoire shows about 570,000 distinct CDR3 sequences, approximately 11% found once; its top ten account for 11%. Another study also made use of these data, one on T cells expressing NK-cell markers. That work states: Generation of TCR beta cDNA was performed by 5'RACE template switching incorporating UMIs.

The sequencing used PBMCs from blood, collected on the day of vaccination. The receptors shown here come from a man in his forties or fifties who received an inactivated influenza vaccine.

This clonotype was detected only a few times. The chain is built from TRBV5-1 and TRBJ2-5; D is uncertain. CDR1 and CDR2 from the germline V gene are SGHRS and YFSETQ. The CDR3 length is 15 residues. V dropped 2 bases and J dropped 0 bases, with 11 bases sitting between them. The CDR3 nucleotides read TGCGCCAGCAGCTTCCGAAACGAGTACCAAGAGACCCAGTACTTC. Its protein product is CASSFRNEYQETQYF.

V is TRBV12-3 or TRBV12-4 and J is TRBJ2-3, with D perhaps TRBD2 (7 bases). Trimming stripped 2 bases from V and 3 bases from J, with 12 bases between. The CDR3 is 15 amino acids. CDR3 nucleotides: TGTGCCAGCAGTTTATTCGGGGGGCAGACAGATACGCAGTATTTT. This codes for CASSLFGGQTDTQYF.

Only a few counts were recorded for this clonotype. The chain combines TRBV10-3 with TRBJ1-2, with a tentative D call TRBD1 (5 bases). Germline assignment: CDR1 ENHRY and CDR2 SYGVKD. CDR3 length: 12 amino acids. Trimming took 2 bases from V and 11 from J, leaving 12 bases between them. The CDR3 is CAISEPGTEYTF. In DNA, the CDR3 is TGTGCCATCAGTGAGCCCGGGACGGAATACACCTTC.

The chain has TRBV20-1 and TRBJ1-6; D remains unclear. Germline V gene lookup returns CDR1 DFQATT and CDR2 SNEGSKA (reference sequence). The length of the CDR3 is 17 residues. V was trimmed by 0 bases and J by 3 bases, leaving 15 bases between them. In DNA, the CDR3 is TGCAGTGCTAGAGATGAGGGAGGCGAGGGCTATAATTCACCCCTCCACTTT. It specifies CSARDEGGEGYNSPLHF.

This clonotype has just a few counts. This chain uses TRBV15 with TRBJ2-5; 15 bases align to TRBD2. Germline assignment: CDR1 LNHNV and CDR2 YYDKDF (reference sequence). CDR3 size: 18 residues. V gave up 0 bases and J gave up 5 bases; unmatched junction bases: 7. This CDR3 reads CATSRDGLAGGPMETQYF. CDR3 sequence (DNA): TGTGCCACCAGCAGAGATGGACTAGCGGGGGGGCCGATGGAGACCCAGTACTTC.

This clonotype has more than one count but fewer than ten. The chain's CDR3 is CASRLDRSQQYF. The CDR3 DNA reads as TGTGCCAGCAGACTTGACAGGTCTCAGCAGTACTTC. The V call is TRBV6-2 or TRBV6-3, the J call TRBJ2-7; TRBD1 might be the D (6 bases). V was clipped by 6 bases and J by 8 bases, with 14 bases between them. The CDR3 is 12 amino acids. Germline values: CDR1 MNHEY, CDR2 SVGEGT.

The V and J genes are TRBV18 and TRBJ2-1, with 9 bases fitting TRBD1. This CDR3 is built from 17 residues. J lost 4 bases, V lost 2 bases, and 9 bases had no gene match. Germline CDR1 KGHSH, CDR2 LQKENI. CDR3 region: CASSPISGTGNYNEQFF. DNA of the CDR3: TGTGCCAGCTCACCAATATCCGGGACAGGGAATTACAATGAGCAGTTCTTC.

The V call is TRBV20-1, the J call TRBJ2-5; 9 bases are a match to TRBD1. The CDR3 contains 18 residues. The J segment lost 1 base and the V segment lost 2 bases, leaving 14 bases of the junction unmatched. Germline assignment: CDR1 DFQATT and CDR2 SNEGSKA (reference sequence). The CDR3 nucleotides are TGCAGTGCTAGACCACCATTTCGGGACAGGGTGGGCCAAGAGACCCAGTACTTC. This codes for CSARPPFRDRVGQETQYF.

In its sample, this clonotype was seen many times. The V and J genes are TRBV11-1 and TRBJ2-6, with 9 bases lining up with TRBD1. CDR1 is SGHAT and CDR2 is FQDESV in the germline V gene (reference sequence). The junction had 7 bases not matched to a gene; V was cut back by 2 bases and J by 2 bases. The CDR3 loop spans 18 amino acids. CDR3 amino acids: CASSLNRDRAPGANVLTF. Here the CDR3 DNA reads TGTGCCAGCAGCTTAAATCGGGACAGGGCTCCTGGGGCCAACGTCCTGACTTTC.

In this sample, this clonotype turned up a few times. The J gene is TRBJ2-1, the V gene TRBV7-2; 9 bases match TRBD2. Per the germline V gene, CDR1 is SGHTA and CDR2 is FQGNSA. This CDR3 is 15 amino acids long. With V trimmed by 0 bases and J by 8 bases, 5 bases remained unmatched. CDR3 nucleotide sequence: TGTGCCAGCAGCTTAGCTAGCGGGAGCGAGTATGAGCAGTTCTTC. This codes for CASSLASGSEYEQFF.

V is TRBV20-1 and J is TRBJ2-1; TRBD2 aligns across 9 bases. V shed 0 bases and J 2 bases; nucleotides not matched to a gene: 5. Germline V CDR1 and CDR2: DFQATT, SNEGSKA (reference sequence). The length of the CDR3 is 16 residues. The CDR3 is CSARDLGGRAYNEQFF. CDR3 sequence (DNA): TGCAGTGCTAGAGATCTCGGCGGGAGGGCCTACAATGAGCAGTTCTTC.

The table lists this clonotype with a few counts. The chain has TRBV9 and TRBJ2-1; no definite D call. Trimming stripped 2 bases from V and 7 bases from J, with 16 bases between. Germline V gene sequence: CDR1 SGDLS, CDR2 YYNGEE. The length of the CDR3 is 15 residues. This CDR3 reads CASSVYVAGANEQFF. The CDR3 DNA reads TGTGCCAGCAGCGTTTATGTAGCAGGCGCGAATGAGCAGTTCTTC.

There are a few counts of this clonotype. The chain uses TRBV6-1 and TRBJ1-2; no definite D call. The CDR3 contains 14 residues. Germline loops: CDR1 MNHNS, CDR2 SASEGT. V shed 6 bases and J shed 2 bases, with 13 bases lying between them. CDR3 region: CASSRTVGNYGYTF. In nucleotides, the CDR3 is TGTGCCAGCAGCCGAACCGTCGGGAACTATGGCTACACCTTC.

The V gene is TRBV3-1, the J gene TRBJ2-2; TRBD2 matches 7 bases. The CDR3 contains 14 residues. From germline, CDR1 is LGHDT and CDR2 YNNKEL (reference sequence). J was trimmed by 5 bases and V by 0 bases; bases with no gene match: 0. Here the CDR3 reads CASSQEGGTGELFF. The CDR3 region has the DNA TGTGCCAGCAGCCAAGAGGGAGGGACCGGGGAGCTGTTTTTT.

This clonotype has more than one count but fewer than ten. The chain is built from TRBV20-1 and TRBJ1-4; no reliable D call. The CDR3 contains 13 residues. Germline CDR1 DFQATT, CDR2 SNEGSKA (reference sequence). Trimming shortened V by 4 bases and J by 3 bases, and 9 bases separated the two germline ends. This CDR3 is CSATKRANEKLFF. The CDR3 coding sequence is TGCAGTGCTACCAAGAGGGCTAATGAAAAACTGTTTTTT.

This clonotype has only a few counts. V is TRBV28 and J is TRBJ2-1; TRBD2 is a possible D gene (6 bases). Per the germline V gene, CDR1 is MDHEN and CDR2 is SYDVKM. Trimming left V 6 bases short and J 3 bases short, with 15 bases between. CDR3 length: 15 amino acids. The CDR3 region has the DNA TGTGCCAGCAGCTCACCGGGACTGAACTACAATGAGCAGTTCTTC. Amino acids: CASSSPGLNYNEQFF.

The V gene is TRBV6-1, the J gene TRBJ1-4; maybe TRBD1 (6 bases). CDR1 MNHNS and CDR2 SASEGT come from the germline V gene. The V end was cut by 6 bases, the J end by 7 bases, with 27 bases between. This CDR3 comprises 18 residues. CDR3 nucleotides: TGTGCCAGCAGCCCGAGGGGGGTCGGCCGGGGGATTGGTGAAAAACTGTTTTTT. This gives the protein CASSPRGVGRGIGEKLFF.

This clonotype appeared a few times. Lacking the conserved final phenylalanine or tryptophan, this CDR3 likely reflects a read error. Because the CDR3's place on the DNA is in doubt, the DNA is left out and the CDR3 is given as listed by TCRdb. V usage is TRBV29-1 and J usage is TRBJ1-1. Looked up from germline, CDR1 is SQVTM and CDR2 is ANQGSEA. Including both end residues, the CDR3 is 8 amino acids long. This CDR3 reads CSVDGAHL.

Ten or more counts support this clonotype. The chain combines TRBV29-1 with TRBJ2-1; D call uncertain. Between the trimmed V and J ends, which lost 3 bases and 4 bases, there was a span of 7 bases. CDR1 is SQVTM and CDR2 is ANQGSEA in the germline V gene. The CDR3 covers 12 residues. The CDR3 region is CSVDNSYNEQFF. CDR3 in DNA: TGCAGCGTTGACAACAGTTACAATGAGCAGTTCTTC.